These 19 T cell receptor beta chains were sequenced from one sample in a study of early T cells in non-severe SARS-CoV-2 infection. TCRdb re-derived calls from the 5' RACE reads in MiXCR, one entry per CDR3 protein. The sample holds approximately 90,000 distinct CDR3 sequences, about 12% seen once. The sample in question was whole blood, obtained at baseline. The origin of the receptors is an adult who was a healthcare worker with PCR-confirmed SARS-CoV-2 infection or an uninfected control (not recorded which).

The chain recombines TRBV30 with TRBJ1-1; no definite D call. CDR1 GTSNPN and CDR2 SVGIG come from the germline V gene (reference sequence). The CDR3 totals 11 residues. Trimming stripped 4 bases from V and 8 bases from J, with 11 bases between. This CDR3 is CAWTRSREAFF. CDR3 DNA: TGTGCCTGGACCCGAAGCCGAGAAGCTTTCTTT.

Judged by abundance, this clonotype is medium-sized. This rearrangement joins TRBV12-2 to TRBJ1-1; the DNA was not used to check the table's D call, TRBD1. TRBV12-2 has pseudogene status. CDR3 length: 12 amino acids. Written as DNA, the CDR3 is TGTGCAAGTCGCTCGGGGGCAGATGAAGCTTTCTTT. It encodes CASRSGADEAFF.

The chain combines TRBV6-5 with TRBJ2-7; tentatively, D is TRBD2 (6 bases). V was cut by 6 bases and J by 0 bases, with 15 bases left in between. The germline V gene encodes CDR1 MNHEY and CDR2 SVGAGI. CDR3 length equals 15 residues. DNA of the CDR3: TGTGCCAGCAGAATCACGGGACTCTCCTCCTACGAGCAGTACTTC. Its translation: CASRITGLSSYEQYF.

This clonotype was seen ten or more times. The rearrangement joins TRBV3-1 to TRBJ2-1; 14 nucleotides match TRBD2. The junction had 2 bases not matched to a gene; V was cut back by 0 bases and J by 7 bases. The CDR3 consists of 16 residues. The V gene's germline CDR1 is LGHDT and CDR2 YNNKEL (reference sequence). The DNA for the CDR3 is TGTGCCAGCAGCCAAGATGGGACTAGCGGGAGAAATGAGCAGTTCTTC. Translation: CASSQDGTSGRNEQFF.

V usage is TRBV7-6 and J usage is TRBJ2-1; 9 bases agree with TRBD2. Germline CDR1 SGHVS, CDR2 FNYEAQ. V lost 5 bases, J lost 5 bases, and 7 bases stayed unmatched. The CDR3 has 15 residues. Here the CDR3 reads CASSPIPSGNNEQFF. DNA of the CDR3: TGTGCCAGCAGCCCCATCCCTAGCGGGAACAATGAGCAGTTCTTC.

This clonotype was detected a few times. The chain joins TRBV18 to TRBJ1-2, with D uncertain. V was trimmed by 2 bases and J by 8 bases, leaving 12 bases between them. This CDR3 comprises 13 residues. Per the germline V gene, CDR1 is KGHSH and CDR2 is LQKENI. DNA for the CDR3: TGTGCCAGCTCACCATCGGGAGGGCTCGGCTACACCTTC. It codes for CASSPSGGLGYTF.

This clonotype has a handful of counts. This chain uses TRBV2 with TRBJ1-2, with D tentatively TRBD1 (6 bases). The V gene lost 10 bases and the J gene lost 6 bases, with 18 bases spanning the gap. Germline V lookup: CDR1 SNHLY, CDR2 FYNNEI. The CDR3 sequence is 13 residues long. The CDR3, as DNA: TGTGCCACCTTGGGCCGACGGGGGCATGGCTACACCTTC. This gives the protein CATLGRRGHGYTF.

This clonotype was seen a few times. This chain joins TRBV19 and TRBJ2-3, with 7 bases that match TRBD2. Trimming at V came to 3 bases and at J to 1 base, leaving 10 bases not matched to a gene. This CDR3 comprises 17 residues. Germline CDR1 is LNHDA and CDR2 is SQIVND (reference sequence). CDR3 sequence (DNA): TGTGCCAGTAGTATGCGGGTTGGCGGGAGTGGCACAGATACGCAGTATTTT. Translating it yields CASSMRVGGSGTDTQYF.

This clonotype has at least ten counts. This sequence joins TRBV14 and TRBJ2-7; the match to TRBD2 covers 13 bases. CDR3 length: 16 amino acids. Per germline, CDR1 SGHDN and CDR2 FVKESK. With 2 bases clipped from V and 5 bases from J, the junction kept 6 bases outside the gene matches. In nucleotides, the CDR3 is TGTGCCAGCAGCCAACCGGGACTAGCGGGAAGCAACGAGCAGTACTTC. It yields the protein CASSQPGLAGSNEQYF.

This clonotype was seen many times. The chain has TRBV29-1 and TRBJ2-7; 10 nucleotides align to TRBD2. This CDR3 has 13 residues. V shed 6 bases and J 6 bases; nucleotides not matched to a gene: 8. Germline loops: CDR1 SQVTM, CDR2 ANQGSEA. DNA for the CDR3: TGCAGCGTATATGCCGGGACTAGCGTCGAGCAGTACTTC. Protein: CSVYAGTSVEQYF.

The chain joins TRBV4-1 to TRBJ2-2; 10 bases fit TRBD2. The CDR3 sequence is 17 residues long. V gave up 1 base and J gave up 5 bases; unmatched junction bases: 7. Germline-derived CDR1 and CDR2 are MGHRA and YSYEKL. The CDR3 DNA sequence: TGCGCCAGCAGCCAAGGGGGCAAACTAGCGGGGACCGGGGAGCTGTTTTTT. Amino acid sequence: CASSQGGKLAGTGELFF.

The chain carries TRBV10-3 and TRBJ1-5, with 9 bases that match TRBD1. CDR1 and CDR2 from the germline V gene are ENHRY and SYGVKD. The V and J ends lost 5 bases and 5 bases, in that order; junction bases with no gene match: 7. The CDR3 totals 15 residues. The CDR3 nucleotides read TGTGCCATCAGTCGGGACAGGGCGTTCGATCAGCCCCAGCATTTT. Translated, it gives CAISRDRAFDQPQHF.

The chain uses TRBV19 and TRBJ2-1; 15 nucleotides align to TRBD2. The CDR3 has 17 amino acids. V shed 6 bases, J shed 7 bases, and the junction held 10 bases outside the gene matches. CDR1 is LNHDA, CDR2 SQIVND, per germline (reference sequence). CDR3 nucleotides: TGTGCCAGTAGCCTCCACCGCGGACTAGCGGGGGGGAATGAGCAGTTCTTC. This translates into CASSLHRGLAGGNEQFF. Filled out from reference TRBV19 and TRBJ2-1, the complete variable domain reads DGGITQSPKYLFRKEGQNVTLSCEQNLNHDAMYWYRQDPGQGLRLIYYSQIVNDFQKGDIAEGYSVSREKKESFPLTVTSAQKNPTAFYLCASSLHRGLAGGNEQFFGPGTRLTVL.

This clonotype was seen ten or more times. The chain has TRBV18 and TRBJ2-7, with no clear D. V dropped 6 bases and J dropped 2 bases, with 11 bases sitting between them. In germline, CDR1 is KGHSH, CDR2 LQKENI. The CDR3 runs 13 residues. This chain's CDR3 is CASSRTATYEQYF. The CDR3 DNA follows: TGTGCCAGCTCGAGGACGGCCACCTACGAGCAGTACTTC.

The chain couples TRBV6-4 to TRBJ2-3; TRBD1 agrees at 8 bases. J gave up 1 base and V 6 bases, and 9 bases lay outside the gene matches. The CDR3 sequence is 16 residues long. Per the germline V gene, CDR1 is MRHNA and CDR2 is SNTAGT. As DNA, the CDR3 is TGTGCCAGCAGACGCAGGGGGCGTCGGGGCACAGATACGCAGTATTTT. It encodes CASRRRGRRGTDTQYF.

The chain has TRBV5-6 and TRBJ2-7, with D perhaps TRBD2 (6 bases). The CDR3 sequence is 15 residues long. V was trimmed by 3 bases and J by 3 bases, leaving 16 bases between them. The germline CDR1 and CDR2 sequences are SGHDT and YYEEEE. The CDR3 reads CASSYIDRDFYEQYF. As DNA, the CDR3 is TGTGCCAGCAGCTATATAGACCGGGACTTCTACGAGCAGTACTTC. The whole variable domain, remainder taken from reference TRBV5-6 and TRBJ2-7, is DAGVTQSPTHLIKTRGQQVTLRCSPKSGHDTVSWYQQALGQGPQFIFQYYEEEERQRGNFPDRFSGHQFPNYSSELNVNALLLGDSALYLCASSYIDRDFYEQYFGPGTRLTVT.

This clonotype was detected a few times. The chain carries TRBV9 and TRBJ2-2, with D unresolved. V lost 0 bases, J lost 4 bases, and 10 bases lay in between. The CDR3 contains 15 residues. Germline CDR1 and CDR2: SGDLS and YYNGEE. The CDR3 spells CASSVAAPGTGELFF. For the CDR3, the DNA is TGTGCCAGCAGCGTAGCTGCGCCGGGCACCGGGGAGCTGTTTTTT.

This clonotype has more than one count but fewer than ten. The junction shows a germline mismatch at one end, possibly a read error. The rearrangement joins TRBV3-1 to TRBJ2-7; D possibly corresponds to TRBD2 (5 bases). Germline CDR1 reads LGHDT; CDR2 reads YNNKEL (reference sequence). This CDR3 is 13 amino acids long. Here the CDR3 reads CASNQLSGGEQYF. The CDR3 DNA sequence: TGTGCCAGCAACCAACTATCAGGAGGCGAGCAGTACTTC.

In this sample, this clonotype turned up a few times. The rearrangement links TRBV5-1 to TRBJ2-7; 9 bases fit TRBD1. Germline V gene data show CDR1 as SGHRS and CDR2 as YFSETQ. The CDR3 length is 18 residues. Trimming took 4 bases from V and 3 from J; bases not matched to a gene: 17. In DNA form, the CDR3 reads TGCGCCAGCAGCCCGGGACAGGGCAGTTTTGACTTTCACTACGAGCAGTACTTC. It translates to CASSPGQGSFDFHYEQYF.